This T cell receptor (beta chain) was obtained from a study of blood T cell repertoires in COVID-19. In the study overall: Both acute and convalescent COVID-19 samples were obtained from the United States, Italy and Spain. PBMCs, B-cell-depleted T cells, or T cells were the source of the cDNA or gDNA that made up the material.

The CDR3 has 12 residues. V was trimmed by 6 bases and J by 4 bases, leaving 10 bases between them. Germline lookup yields CDR1 KGHSH and CDR2 LQKENI. In the case of this clone: The sample carries other DNA sequences with the same CDR3.

Per the original data handling: Reference gene primer amplification in the assay estimated nucleated cell counts. Data came from immunoSEQ multiplex PCR; TCRdb stores just in-frame clones and leaves some out. V and J calls and clone size are copied from that table; D and trimming were computed from the DNA. The sample holds over 200,000 clones, roughly 87% seen once. The clonotype comes from a man in his forties with active or convalescent COVID-19. Input material: peripheral blood. The genes are TRBV18 and TRBJ2-7; possible D gene TRBD2, 5 bases. Written as DNA, the CDR3 is TGTGCCAGCTCGCCGGGGAGATACGAGCAGTACTTC. Its translation is CASSPGRYEQYF.